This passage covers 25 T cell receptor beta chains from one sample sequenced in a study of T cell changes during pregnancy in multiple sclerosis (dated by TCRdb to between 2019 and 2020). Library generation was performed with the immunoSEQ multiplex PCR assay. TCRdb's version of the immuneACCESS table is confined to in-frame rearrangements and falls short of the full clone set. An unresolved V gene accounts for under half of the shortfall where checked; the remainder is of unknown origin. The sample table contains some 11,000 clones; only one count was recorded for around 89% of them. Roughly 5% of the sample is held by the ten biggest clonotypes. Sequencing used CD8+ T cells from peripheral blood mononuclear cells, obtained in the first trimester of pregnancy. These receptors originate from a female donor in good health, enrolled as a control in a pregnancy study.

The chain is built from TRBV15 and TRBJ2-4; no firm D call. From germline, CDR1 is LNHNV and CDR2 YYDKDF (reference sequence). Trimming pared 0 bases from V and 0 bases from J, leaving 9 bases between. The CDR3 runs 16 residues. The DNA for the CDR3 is TGTGCCACCAGCAGAGAAGTTGCGAAAGCCAAAAACATTCAGTACTTC. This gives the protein CATSREVAKAKNIQYF.

CDR3 sequence: CASMKGQGEGDEQFF. As DNA, the CDR3 is TGTGCCAGCATGAAAGGACAGGGCGAAGGCGATGAGCAGTTCTTC. The J gene is TRBJ2-1, the V gene TRBV6-4, with 8 nucleotides matching TRBD1. The V gene end was trimmed by 7 bases and the J gene end by 8 bases; junction bases not matched to a gene: 13. Germline loops: CDR1 MRHNA, CDR2 SNTAGT. CDR3 length: 15 amino acids.

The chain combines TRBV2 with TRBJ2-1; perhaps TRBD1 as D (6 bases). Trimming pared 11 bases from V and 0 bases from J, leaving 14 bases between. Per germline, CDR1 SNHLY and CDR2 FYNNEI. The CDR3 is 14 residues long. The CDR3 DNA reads TGTGCCGGTACAGGGAGTCACTCCTACAATGAGCAGTTCTTC. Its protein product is CAGTGSHSYNEQFF.

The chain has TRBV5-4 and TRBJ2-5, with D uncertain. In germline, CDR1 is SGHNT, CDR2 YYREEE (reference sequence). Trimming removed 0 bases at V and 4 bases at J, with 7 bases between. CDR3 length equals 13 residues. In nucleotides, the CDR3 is TGTGCCAGCAGCTTGGCTTTGCGAGAGACCCAGTACTTC. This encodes CASSLALRETQYF. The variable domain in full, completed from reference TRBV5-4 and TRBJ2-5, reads ETGVTQSPTHLIKTRGQQVTLRCSSQSGHNTVSWYQQALGQGPQFIFQYYREEENGRGNFPPRFSGLQFPNYSSELNVNALELDDSALYLCASSLALRETQYFGPGTRLLVL.

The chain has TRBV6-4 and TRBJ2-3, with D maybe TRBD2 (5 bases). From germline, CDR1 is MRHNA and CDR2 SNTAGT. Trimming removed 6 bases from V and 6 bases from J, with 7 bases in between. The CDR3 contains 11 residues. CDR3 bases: TGTGCCAGCAGGGTAGCGGATACGCAGTATTTT. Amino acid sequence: CASRVADTQYF.

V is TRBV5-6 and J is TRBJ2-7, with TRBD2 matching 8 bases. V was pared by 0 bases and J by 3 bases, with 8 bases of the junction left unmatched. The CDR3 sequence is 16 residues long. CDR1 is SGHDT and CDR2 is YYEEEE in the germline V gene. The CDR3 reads CASSLGTGLELYEQYF. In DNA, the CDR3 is TGTGCCAGCAGCTTGGGGACGGGACTAGAACTCTACGAGCAGTACTTC.

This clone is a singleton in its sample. The CDR3 nucleotides read TGTGCCATCAGTGAACCAGCGGGTGAGACAGATACGCAGTATTTT. Amino acids: CAISEPAGETDTQYF. This chain links TRBV10-3 with TRBJ2-3, with D maybe TRBD2 (6 bases). The CDR3 has 15 amino acids. V was clipped by 3 bases and J by 3 bases, with 13 bases between them. Germline-derived CDR1 and CDR2 are ENHRY and SYGVKD.

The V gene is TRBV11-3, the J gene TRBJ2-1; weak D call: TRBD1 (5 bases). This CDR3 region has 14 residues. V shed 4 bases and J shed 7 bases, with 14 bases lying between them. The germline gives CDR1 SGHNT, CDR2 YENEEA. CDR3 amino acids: CASSSTPGHNEQFF. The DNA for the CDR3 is TGTGCCAGCAGCTCAACTCCAGGGCATAATGAGCAGTTCTTC.

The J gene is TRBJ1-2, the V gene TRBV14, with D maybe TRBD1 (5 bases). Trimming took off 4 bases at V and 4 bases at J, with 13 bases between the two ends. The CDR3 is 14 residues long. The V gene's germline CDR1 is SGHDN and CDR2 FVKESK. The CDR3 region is CASSLRGEGYGYTF. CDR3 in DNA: TGTGCCAGCAGCCTCCGAGGGGAGGGCTATGGCTACACCTTC.

This CDR3 reads CASSLAGDSNQPQHF. DNA for the CDR3: TGTGCCAGCAGCTTAGCAGGAGATAGCAATCAGCCCCAGCATTTT. The genes are TRBV7-6 and TRBJ1-5; no clear D. Trimming took 0 bases from V and 0 from J, leaving 6 bases between them. The CDR3 runs 15 residues. CDR1 is SGHVS, CDR2 FNYEAQ, per germline.

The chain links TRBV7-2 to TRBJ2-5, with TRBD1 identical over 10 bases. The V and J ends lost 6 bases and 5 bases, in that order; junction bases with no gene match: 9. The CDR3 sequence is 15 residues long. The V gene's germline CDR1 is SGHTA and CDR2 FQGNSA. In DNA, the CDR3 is TGTGCCAGCAGAAACCCCGGGACAGGGGATGAGACCCAGTACTTC. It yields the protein CASRNPGTGDETQYF.

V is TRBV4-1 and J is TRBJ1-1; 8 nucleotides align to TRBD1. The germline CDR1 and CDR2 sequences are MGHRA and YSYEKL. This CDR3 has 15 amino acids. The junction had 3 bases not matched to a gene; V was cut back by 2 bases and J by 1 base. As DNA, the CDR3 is TGCGCCAGCAGCCAATCCGGGACAGGGAACACTGAAGCTTTCTTT. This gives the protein CASSQSGTGNTEAFF.

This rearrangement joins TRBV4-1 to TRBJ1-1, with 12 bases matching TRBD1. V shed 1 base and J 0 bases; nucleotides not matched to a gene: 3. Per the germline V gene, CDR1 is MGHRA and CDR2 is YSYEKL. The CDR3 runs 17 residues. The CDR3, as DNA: TGCGCCAGCAGCCAAGCCGGGACAGGGGGCTTGAACACTGAAGCTTTCTTT. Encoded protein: CASSQAGTGGLNTEAFF.

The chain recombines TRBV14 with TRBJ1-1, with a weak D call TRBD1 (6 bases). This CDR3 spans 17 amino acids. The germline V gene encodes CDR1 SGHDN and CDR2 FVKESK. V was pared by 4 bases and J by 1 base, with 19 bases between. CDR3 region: CASSPTWGGLANTEAFF. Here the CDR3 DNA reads TGTGCCAGCAGCCCCACTTGGGGGGGGCTAGCGAACACTGAAGCTTTCTTT.

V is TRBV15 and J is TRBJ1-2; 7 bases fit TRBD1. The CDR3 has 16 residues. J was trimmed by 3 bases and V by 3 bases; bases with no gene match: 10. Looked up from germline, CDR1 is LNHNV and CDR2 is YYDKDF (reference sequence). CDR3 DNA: TGTGCCACCAGCAGGGACCCCGGGACAGCCTACTATGGCTACACCTTC. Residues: CATSRDPGTAYYGYTF.

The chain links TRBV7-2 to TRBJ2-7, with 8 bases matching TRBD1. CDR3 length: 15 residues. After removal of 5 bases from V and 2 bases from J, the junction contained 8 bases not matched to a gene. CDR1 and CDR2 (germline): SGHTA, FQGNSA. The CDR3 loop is CASSPFRGPPYEQYF. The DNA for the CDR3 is TGTGCCAGCAGCCCCTTCAGGGGGCCCCCCTACGAGCAGTACTTC.

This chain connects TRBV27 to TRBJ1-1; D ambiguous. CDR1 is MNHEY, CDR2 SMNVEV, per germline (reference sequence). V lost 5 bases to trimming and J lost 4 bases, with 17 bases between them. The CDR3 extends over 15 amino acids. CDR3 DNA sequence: TGTGCCAGCAGTCACGGGTCAATCCTCGGCACTGAAGCTTTCTTT. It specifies CASSHGSILGTEAFF.

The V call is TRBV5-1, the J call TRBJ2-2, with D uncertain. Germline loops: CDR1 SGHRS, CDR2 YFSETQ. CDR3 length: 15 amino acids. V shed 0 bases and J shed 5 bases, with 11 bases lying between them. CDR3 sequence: CASSLDWQITGELFF. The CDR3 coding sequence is TGCGCCAGCAGCTTGGATTGGCAGATTACCGGGGAGCTGTTTTTT.

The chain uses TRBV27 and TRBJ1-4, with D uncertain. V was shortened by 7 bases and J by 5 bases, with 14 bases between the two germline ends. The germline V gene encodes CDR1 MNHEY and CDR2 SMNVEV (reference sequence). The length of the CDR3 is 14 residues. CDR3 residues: CASTSGSSNEKLFF. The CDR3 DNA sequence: TGTGCCAGCACCTCGGGATCAAGCAATGAAAAACTGTTTTTT.

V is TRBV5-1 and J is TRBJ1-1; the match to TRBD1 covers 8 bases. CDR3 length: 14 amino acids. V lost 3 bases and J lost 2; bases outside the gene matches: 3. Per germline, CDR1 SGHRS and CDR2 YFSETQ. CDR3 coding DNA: TGCGCCAGCAGCTGGACAGGGACTAACACTGAAGCTTTCTTT. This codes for CASSWTGTNTEAFF.

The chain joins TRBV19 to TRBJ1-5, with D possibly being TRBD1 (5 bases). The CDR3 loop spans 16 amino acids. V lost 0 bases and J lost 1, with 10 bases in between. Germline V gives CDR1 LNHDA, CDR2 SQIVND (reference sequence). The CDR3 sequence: CASSIDLRASNQPQHF. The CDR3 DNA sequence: TGTGCCAGTAGTATAGATCTCAGGGCAAGCAATCAGCCCCAGCATTTT.

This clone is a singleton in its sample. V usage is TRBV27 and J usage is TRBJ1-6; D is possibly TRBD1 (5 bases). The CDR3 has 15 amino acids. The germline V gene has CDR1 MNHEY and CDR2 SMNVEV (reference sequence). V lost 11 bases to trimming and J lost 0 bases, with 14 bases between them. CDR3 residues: CAGGRESSYNSPLHF. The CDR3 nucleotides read TGTGCCGGGGGGAGAGAGAGCTCCTATAATTCACCCCTCCACTTT.

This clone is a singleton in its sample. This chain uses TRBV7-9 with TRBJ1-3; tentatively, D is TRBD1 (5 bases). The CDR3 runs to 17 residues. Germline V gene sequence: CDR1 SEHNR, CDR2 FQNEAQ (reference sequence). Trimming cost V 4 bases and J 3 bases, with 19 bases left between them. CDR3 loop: CASSSGGAGTLGNTIYF. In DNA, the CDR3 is TGTGCCAGCAGCTCCGGGGGTGCGGGCACTCTTGGAAACACCATATATTTT.

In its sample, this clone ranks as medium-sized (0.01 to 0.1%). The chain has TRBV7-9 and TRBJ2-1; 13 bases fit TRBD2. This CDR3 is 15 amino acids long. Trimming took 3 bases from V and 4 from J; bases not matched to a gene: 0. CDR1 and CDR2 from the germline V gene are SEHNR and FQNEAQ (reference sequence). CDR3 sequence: CASSLTSGGYNEQFF. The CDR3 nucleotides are TGTGCCAGCAGCTTGACTAGCGGGGGGTACAATGAGCAGTTCTTC.

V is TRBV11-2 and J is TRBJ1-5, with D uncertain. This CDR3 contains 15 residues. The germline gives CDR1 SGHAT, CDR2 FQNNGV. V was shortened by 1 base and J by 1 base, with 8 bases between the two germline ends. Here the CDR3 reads CASSLVAGSNQPQHF. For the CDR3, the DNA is TGTGCCAGCAGCTTAGTGGCAGGCAGCAATCAGCCCCAGCATTTT.